This paragraph covers one TCR beta chain sequence. There are a few counts of this clonotype. Its cognate antigen has yet to be identified. No base qualities exist here, and no much larger clone lies one base off it. This sample stems from a study of T cells after yellow fever vaccination (dated by TCRdb to about 2019). With respect to the entire study: Libraries from fractions with low cell numbers were prepared with the SMART-Seq v4 Ultra Low Input RNA kit. The cohort comprised two healthy male donors, one aged 18 to 30 and one aged 30 to 40 years. Bulk TCR alpha and beta repertoires were sequenced longitudinally to track T-cell clones before and after primary and booster YFV17D yellow fever vaccination. Blood was collected at multiple timepoints before and after primary and secondary immunization, and bulk PBMC replicates and cell subsets were isolated. Results and caveats for the whole study, not just this receptor: A small fraction of clonotypes showed up in both the CD4 and CD8 compartments, probably as a result of convergent recombination. Computational filtering was required because FACS-sorted repertoires could contain abundant contaminating clonotypes from the bulk population. After the booster, most of the clones that had expanded following primary vaccination were detected again (roughly 96% of CD4 and 85% to 90% of CD8), which suggests that memory was broadly maintained. The secondary T-cell response was found to be weaker but faster than the primary response, with a peak reached on day 5 rather than on day 15. Because only two donors were included in the study, the extent to which the findings can be generalized is limited.

Sequenced using an Illumina NovaSeq 6000. TCR cDNA was synthesized by 5'RACE template switching, which introduced a universal primer site and unique molecular identifiers. cDNA synthesis was primed from both the TCR alpha and TCR beta constant segments. Libraries were amplified in two PCR steps, with sample barcodes and sequencing adapters added in the second step. Sequencing of libraries was performed on Illumina HiSeq 2500 (2x100 bp) or NovaSeq (2x150 bp). As for how the authors treated the data: Reads were demultiplexed and collapsed into UMI consensus sequences with MIGEC, and V(D)J alignment was performed with MiXCR. Using edgeR on replicate PBMC samples, clonotypes were called vaccine-responding if FDR was below 0.01 and the log2 fold change was above 5 up to day 15. CD4 or CD8 identity was assigned to each bulk clonotype according to whether the clonotype was present at higher abundance in the sequenced CD4 repertoire or the sequenced CD8 repertoire. TCRdb trimmed the raw reads at Q25, called clones with MiXCR and kept productive beta chains. Each CDR3 protein appears once, grouped with its most common genes and DNA. TCRdb assigned the V and J calls; the authors' analysis was not used. This sample comprises approximately 330,000 distinct CDR3 sequences, roughly 4.3% of them detected only once. Of the sample, around 23% falls within the top ten clones.

The CDR3 sequence holds 17 residues, the cysteine and phenylalanine included. Only the CDR3 DNA stays, 51 bases, in frame from base 1. Trimmed from V: 5 bases; trimmed from J: 2 bases; junction bases lacking a gene match: 8. The treatment or condition tag for this specimen amounts to: live attenuated yellow fever vaccine strain. Two biological replicates of bulk PBMCs were collected at each blood-draw timepoint. PBMCs were isolated from peripheral blood using a standard Ficoll-Paque protocol. RNA was extracted with TriZol from bulk PBMCs, CD4 and CD8 fractions, and dextramer-positive and dextramer-negative fractions.

The sequence links TRBV12-3 or TRBV12-4 to TRBJ2-1; 11 bases in the junction line up with TRBD2. This clonotype was obtained from a man between 18 and 35 years old who received the YFV17D yellow fever vaccine. The source was PBMCs, collected 5 days after the yellow fever booster vaccination. CDR3 protein: CASSRLAGGAAYNEQFF. The base sequence is TGTGCCAGCAGTCGGTTAGCGGGGGGGGCAGCCTACAATGAGCAGTTCTTC.